The present T cell receptor (beta chain) was sequenced within a study of shared clonotypes between healthy human individuals. TCRdb's copy holds only in-frame clones and misses some; the assay was immunoSEQ multiplex PCR. In the table there are about 2,500,000 clones, around 94% of which are singletons. This CDR3 has 14 residues. CDR1 SEHNR and CDR2 FQNEAQ come from the germline V gene (reference sequence). V was pared by 4 bases and J by 8 bases, with 17 bases between. The receptor's source is a man between 18 and 35 years old in good health. The specimen sequenced was naive CD4+ T cells sorted from blood. Regarding subset: CD45RA+ positively selected. This chain uses TRBV7-9 with TRBJ1-1, with unresolved D. The DNA of the CDR3 is TGTGCCAGCAGCTACGCGACTGATGTCAACGAAGCTTTCTTT. Translated, it gives CASSYATDVNEAFF.